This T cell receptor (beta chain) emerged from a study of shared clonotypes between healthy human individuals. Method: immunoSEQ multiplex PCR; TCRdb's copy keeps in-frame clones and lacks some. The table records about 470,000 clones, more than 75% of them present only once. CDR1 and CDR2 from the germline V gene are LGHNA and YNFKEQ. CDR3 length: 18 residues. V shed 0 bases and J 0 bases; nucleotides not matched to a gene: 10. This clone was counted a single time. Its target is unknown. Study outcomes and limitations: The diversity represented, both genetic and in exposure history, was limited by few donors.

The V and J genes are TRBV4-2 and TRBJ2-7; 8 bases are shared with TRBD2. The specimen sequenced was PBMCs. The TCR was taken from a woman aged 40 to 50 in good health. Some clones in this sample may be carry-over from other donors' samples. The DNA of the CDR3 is TGTGCCAGCAGCCAAGATCTTCCGGGAGGGAGGAGCTCCTACGAGCAGTACTTC. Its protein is CASSQDLPGGRSSYEQYF.